This T cell receptor (beta chain) was sequenced in a study of blood T cell repertoires in COVID-19. Across the whole study: Samples came from the United States, Italy and Spain, spanning acute and convalescent COVID-19. In each case, the material was cDNA or gDNA derived from T cells, B-cell-depleted T cells, or PBMCs.

V dropped 6 bases and J dropped 4 bases, with 19 bases sitting between them. The CDR3 covers 15 residues. Germline lookup yields CDR1 SQVTM and CDR2 ANQGSEA. In the study's own analysis: Using reference gene primer amplification, nucleated cell counts were estimated. Sequencing was performed with immunoSEQ multiplex PCR; in TCRdb, only in-frame clones are kept and a portion is missing. D and trimming were read from the DNA, whereas the V and J calls and clone size are those reported in that table. The table records roughly 93,000 clones, approximately 84% of them present only once. Specimen: peripheral blood. The chain carries TRBV29-1 and TRBJ1-5, with TRBD1 as a possible D gene (6 bases). The source of this sequence is an elderly woman with acute or convalescent COVID-19. Here the CDR3 reads CSVGTGTSTNQPQHF. The CDR3 DNA sequence: TGCAGCGTAGGAACCGGGACAAGCACTAATCAGCCCCAGCATTTT.